This is a list of T cell receptor beta chains from one sample in a study of OX40 agonist ivuxolimab in advanced cancers. Profiling relied on immunoSEQ multiplex PCR, and the TCRdb table lists in-frame clones only, not all of them. Of about 69,000 clones listed, 91% were seen once; the top ten hold about 0.3%. This specimen was CD4+ or CD8+ T cells sorted from blood, taken in a trial of the OX40 agonist ivuxolimab. Receptors originate from an adult with an advanced solid tumor such as melanoma, head and neck, liver or kidney cancer. Both conserved end residues are part of each CDR3. The D gene is left open where the match is weak. A row's size may be missing; if present it is once, few, many or a size class.

D: TRBD2; size: -; V: TRBV25-1; J: TRBJ2-1; CDR3: CASRTSGSGYEQFF; DNA: TGTGCCAGCAGGACTAGCGGGAGTGGTTATGAGCAGTTCTTC
D: -; size: -; V: TRBV25-1; J: TRBJ1-1; CDR3: CASSEWKGGVNTEAFF; DNA: TGTGCCAGCAGTGAATGGAAGGGGGGAGTTAACACTGAAGCTTTCTTT
D: -; size: once; V: TRBV10-3; J: TRBJ1-2; CDR3: CAISEFFGYTF; DNA: TGTGCCATCAGTGAGTTCTTCGGCTACACCTTC
D: -; size: -; V: TRBV7-2; J: TRBJ2-7; CDR3: CASSRTGSLGSYEQYF; DNA: TGTGCCAGCAGCCGAACAGGTAGCTTAGGATCCTACGAGCAGTACTTC
D: TRBD1; size: -; V: TRBV7-6; J: TRBJ2-5; CDR3: CASSSDRTGTQYF; DNA: TGTGCCAGCAGCTCCGACCGGACAGGGACCCAGTACTTC
D: -; size: -; V: TRBV6-7; J: TRBJ2-7; CDR3: CAISSGTDAYEQYF; DNA: TGTGCCATCTCTTCCGGGACTGACGCCTACGAGCAGTACTTC
D: TRBD2; size: -; V: TRBV9; J: TRBJ2-1; CDR3: CASSAELAGVGNEQFF; DNA: TGTGCCAGCAGCGCCGAACTAGCGGGAGTAGGCAATGAGCAGTTCTTC
D: -; size: -; V: TRBV19; J: TRBJ1-5; CDR3: CASAGTPRNQPQHF; DNA: TGTGCCAGTGCAGGAACCCCACGCAATCAGCCCCAGCATTTT
D: TRBD1; size: -; V: TRBV6-6; J: TRBJ1-1; CDR3: CASRETGGTTEAFF; DNA: TGTGCCAGCAGGGAGACAGGGGGGACCACTGAAGCTTTCTTT
D: TRBD1; size: -; V: TRBV2; J: TRBJ1-3; CDR3: CASSKDRGWGGNTIYF; DNA: TGTGCCAGCAGTAAGGACAGGGGCTGGGGTGGAAACACCATATATTTT